This T cell receptor (beta chain) was recorded in a study of blood T cell repertoires in COVID-19. Germline V gene data show CDR1 as SGDLS and CDR2 as YYNGEE. V lost 4 bases, J lost 7 bases, and 6 bases stayed unmatched. CDR3 size: 15 residues. Profiling relied on immunoSEQ multiplex PCR, and the TCRdb table lists in-frame clones only, not all of them. The sample shows about 43,000 clones, roughly 88% of them seen only once. The TCR comes from a man aged 55 to 69 with active COVID-19. The chain is built from TRBV9 and TRBJ1-6; 9 bases line up with TRBD1. The specimen was peripheral blood. DNA of the CDR3: TGTGCCAGCAGCCCCCGGACAGGGGAGAATTCACCCCTCCACTTT. Its protein is CASSPRTGENSPLHF.